The clone carrying this T cell receptor (beta chain) has ten or more counts. Its antigen remains unidentified. The data belong to a study of spatial heterogeneity in lung cancer. Study conclusions and caveats: Circulating ubiquitous expanded tumor TCRs were observed more frequently at resection than at follow-up.

TCRdb analysed the 5' RACE reads with MiXCR anew, one entry per CDR3 protein. The sample includes approximately 44,000 distinct CDR3 sequences, over 9.5% of them seen just once. Sample time point: sample taken at primary tumor resection. Sequencing covered unsorted whole RNA taken from tumor, nontumor lung or frozen PBMC. The clonotype originates from a female donor with early-stage non-small cell lung cancer. The sequenced sample was PBMCs, obtained at surgery.

CDR3 DNA sequence: TGTGCCAGCAGCTTGAGGTGGGGTAATGAAAAACTGTTTTTT. Protein sequence: CASSLRWGNEKLFF. The chain combines TRBV7-2 with TRBJ1-4; D remains ambiguous. CDR1 and CDR2 from the germline V gene are SGHTA and FQGNSA. Trimming took off 3 bases at V and 4 bases at J, with 9 bases between the two ends. The CDR3 loop spans 14 amino acids.